This TCR beta chain was sequenced in a study of blood T cell repertoires in COVID-19. Across the study: COVID-19 samples collected from the United States, Italy and Spain covered acute and convalescent phases. T cells, B-cell-depleted T cells, or PBMCs supplied cDNA or gDNA.

For recovered donors of Cohort 3, there were two negative PCRs, clearance, or symptom resolution. V was trimmed by 0 bases and J by 1 base, leaving 10 bases between them. Germline V gene lookup returns CDR1 LGHDT and CDR2 YNNKEL (reference sequence). CDR3 length: 15 residues. The data were produced by immunoSEQ multiplex PCR, yet TCRdb's version contains in-frame clones alone and is incomplete. The sample yields about 300,000 clones, under 90% seen once. Sequencing was performed on PBMCs or T cells enriched from blood (not recorded which). This clonotype was obtained from a woman between 40 and 55 years old who had recovered from COVID-19. This chain links TRBV3-1 (or the pseudogene TRBV3-2) with TRBJ2-7; D possibly corresponds to TRBD2 (7 bases). The CDR3 coding sequence is TGTGCCAGCAGCCAAGAAGGGGGAGGGTCCTACGAGCAGTACTTC. Protein product: CASSQEGGGSYEQYF.